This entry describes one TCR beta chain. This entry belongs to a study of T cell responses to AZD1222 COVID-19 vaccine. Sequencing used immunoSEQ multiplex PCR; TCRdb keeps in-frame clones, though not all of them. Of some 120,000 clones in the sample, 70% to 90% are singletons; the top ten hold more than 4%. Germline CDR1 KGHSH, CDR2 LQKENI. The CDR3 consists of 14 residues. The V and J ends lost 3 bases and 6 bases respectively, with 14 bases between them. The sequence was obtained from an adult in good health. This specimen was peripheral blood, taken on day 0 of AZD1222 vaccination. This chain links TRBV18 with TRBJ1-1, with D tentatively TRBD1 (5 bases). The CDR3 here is CASSPQGEHAEAFF. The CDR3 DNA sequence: TGTGCCAGCTCACCTCAAGGGGAGCACGCTGAAGCTTTCTTT.